These 23 T cell receptor beta chains came from one sample sequenced in a study of T cells in Graves' hyperthyroidism and ophthalmopathy. TCR beta CDR3 region amplification was performed from RNA transcripts. TCR CDR3 regions were first amplified by RT-PCR with HTBI primers. TCRdb processed the multiplex PCR reads anew with MiXCR; each CDR3 protein has one entry. The data show about 640,000 distinct CDR3 sequences, less than 25% seen once. Sequenced input: blood. Source of these receptors: a man under 40 with Graves' ophthalmopathy.

In its sample, this clonotype was seen a few times. This chain joins TRBV7-2 and TRBJ2-7, with 8 bases that match TRBD1. With V trimmed by 5 bases and J by 0 bases, 3 bases remained unmatched. From germline, CDR1 is SGHTA and CDR2 FQGNSA. The CDR3 is made up of 14 amino acids. The CDR3 DNA reads as TGTGCCAGCAGCGAGACAGGGGCCTCCTACGAGCAGTACTTC. Translation: CASSETGASYEQYF. Using reference TRBV7-2 and TRBJ2-7 for the parts outside the CDR3, the full variable domain is GAGVSQSPSNKVTEKGKDVELRCDPISGHTALYWYRQSLGQGLEFLIYFQGNSAPDKSGLPSDRFSAERTGGSVSTLTIQRTQQEDSAVYLCASSETGASYEQYFGPGTRLTVT.

This clonotype came up many times. The J gene is TRBJ2-3, the V gene TRBV5-1; TRBD2 matches at 8 bases. Germline loops: CDR1 SGHRS, CDR2 YFSETQ. The CDR3 runs to 16 residues. Losses at the gene ends were 4 bases for V and 3 bases for J; bases not matched to a gene: 10. The CDR3 reads CASSVGAGGMTDTQYF. The DNA for the CDR3 is TGCGCCAGCAGCGTCGGGGCGGGAGGTATGACAGATACGCAGTATTTT.

The chain carries TRBV19 and TRBJ2-7; a possible D gene is TRBD2 (6 bases). The germline V gene encodes CDR1 LNHDA and CDR2 SQIVND (reference sequence). V dropped 3 bases and J dropped 1 base, with 16 bases sitting between them. This CDR3 has 16 residues. CDR3 loop: CASSIDNFGGSYEQYF. The CDR3 DNA reads TGTGCCAGTAGTATTGACAACTTCGGAGGGTCCTACGAGCAGTACTTC.

There are a few counts of this clonotype. V is TRBV20-1 and J is TRBJ2-5; TRBD1 aligns across 7 bases. V shed 1 base, J shed 5 bases, and the junction held 4 bases outside the gene matches. The CDR3 spans 13 residues. CDR1 and CDR2 (germline): DFQATT, SNEGSKA (reference sequence). CDR3 sequence reads: CSARGDSWETQYF. CDR3 DNA: TGCAGTGCTAGAGGGGACAGCTGGGAGACCCAGTACTTC.

This clonotype was observed at least ten times. The V and J genes are TRBV20-1 and TRBJ2-1; the match to TRBD2 covers 14 bases. CDR3 size: 15 residues. The junction had 8 bases not matched to a gene; V was cut back by 6 bases and J by 7 bases. Germline V gives CDR1 DFQATT, CDR2 SNEGSKA (reference sequence). In DNA, the CDR3 is TGCAGTGCGGACGTGGGACTAGCGGGAGCTAATGAGCAGTTCTTC. Its protein product is CSADVGLAGANEQFF.

This clonotype was found many times. J is TRBJ2-3 and V is TRBV30, with TRBD1 as a possible D gene (5 bases). The V and J ends lost 3 bases and 0 bases respectively, with 7 bases between them. The CDR3 is made up of 13 amino acids. Looked up from germline, CDR1 is GTSNPN and CDR2 is SVGIG (reference sequence). This chain's CDR3 is CAWRQGSTDTQYF. In DNA, the CDR3 is TGTGCCTGGAGGCAGGGCAGCACAGATACGCAGTATTTT.

This clonotype was counted a few times. The chain carries TRBV7-9 and TRBJ1-4; a weak D match, TRBD1 (6 bases). Germline V gives CDR1 SEHNR, CDR2 FQNEAQ (reference sequence). Trimming took off 7 bases at V and 6 bases at J, with 12 bases between the two ends. There are 13 residues in the CDR3. The CDR3 region is CASTRTEDEKLFF. The CDR3 nucleotides are TGTGCCAGCACCCGGACAGAGGATGAAAAACTGTTTTTT.

This clonotype was detected only a few times. The chain uses TRBV9 and TRBJ2-5; the match to TRBD2 covers 13 bases. The CDR3 has 19 residues. The germline gives CDR1 SGDLS, CDR2 YYNGEE. V shed 3 bases and J 2 bases; nucleotides not matched to a gene: 13. CDR3 DNA: TGTGCCAGCAGCGGTGGGACTAGCGGGACCCGGACGGGACAAGAGACCCAGTACTTC. Protein product: CASSGGTSGTRTGQETQYF.

The V and J genes are TRBV3-1 and TRBJ2-5, with 7 bases identical to TRBD2. V gave up 0 bases and J gave up 4 bases; unmatched junction bases: 11. This CDR3 has 17 residues. The V gene's germline CDR1 is LGHDT and CDR2 YNNKEL (reference sequence). CDR3 amino acids: CASSQDEPSGIRETQYF. DNA of the CDR3: TGTGCCAGCAGCCAAGATGAGCCTAGCGGAATAAGAGAGACCCAGTACTTC.

In its sample, this clonotype was seen many times. This rearrangement joins TRBV7-6 to TRBJ2-1; 9 nucleotides match TRBD2. The CDR3 has 16 residues. The V and J ends lost 5 bases and 1 base, in that order; junction bases with no gene match: 6. Germline CDR1 and CDR2: SGHVS and FNYEAQ. The DNA for the CDR3 is TGTGCCAGCAGCGTTGGTCTAGCGGGGTCCTACAATGAGCAGTTCTTC. Amino acid sequence: CASSVGLAGSYNEQFF.

Many counts were recorded for this clonotype. A read error may produce the germline difference seen at one junction end. CDR3 in amino acids: CASSEVGRTDTQYF. The DNA for the CDR3 is TGTGCCAGCAGTGAAGTAGGGCGCACGGATACGCAGTATTTT. The chain has TRBV2 and TRBJ2-3; D not resolved. Germline CDR1 reads SNHLY; CDR2 reads FYNNEI. CDR3 size: 14 residues.

This clonotype appeared a few times. CDR3 nucleotide sequence: TGCGCCAGCAGCTTGGGCGGGACGGTTATCTACAATGAGCAGTTCTTC. Translating gives CASSLGGTVIYNEQFF. J is TRBJ2-1 and V is TRBV5-1; possibly TRBD2 for D (6 bases). The ends were cut back, 0 bases at V and 3 bases at J, with 13 bases in the middle. Germline V CDR1 and CDR2: SGHRS, YFSETQ. The CDR3 has 16 residues.

The table lists this clonotype with many counts. The chain is built from TRBV7-8 and TRBJ1-1; D unresolved. This CDR3 is built from 14 residues. Germline CDR1 and CDR2: SGHVS and FQNEAQ. The ends were cut back, 5 bases at V and 0 bases at J, with 10 bases in the middle. The DNA for the CDR3 is TGTGCCAGCAGCCCCCCAGTCATGAACACTGAAGCTTTCTTT. This sequence encodes CASSPPVMNTEAFF.

The gene calls are TRBV2 and TRBJ2-1, with TRBD2 matching over 8 bases. Unmatched junction bases numbered 10, after V lost 6 bases and J lost 6 bases. Germline V gene sequence: CDR1 SNHLY, CDR2 FYNNEI. The CDR3 contains 15 residues. Here the CDR3 reads CASSSVGLVSNEQFF. CDR3 nucleotides: TGTGCCAGCAGCTCCGTGGGACTAGTAAGCAATGAGCAGTTCTTC.

This clonotype has a count of ten or more. The V and J genes are TRBV30 and TRBJ1-2; D call uncertain. The CDR3 length is 13 residues. The ends were cut back, 1 base at V and 6 bases at J, with 12 bases in the middle. Germline CDR1 and CDR2: GTSNPN and SVGIG (reference sequence). CDR3 coding DNA: TGTGCCTGGAGTGCGGGCCCGAGGAATGGCTACACCTTC. This encodes CAWSAGPRNGYTF. The full variable domain, its missing parts supplied by reference TRBV30 and TRBJ1-2, is SQTIHQWPATLVQPVGSPLSLECTVEGTSNPNLYWYRQAAGRGLQLLFYSVGIGQISSEVPQNLSASRPQDRQFILSSKKLLLSDSGFYLCAWSAGPRNGYTFGSGTRLTVV.

The rearrangement joins TRBV27 to TRBJ2-7; no clear D. V shed 6 bases and J shed 3 bases, with 18 bases lying between them. Germline-derived CDR1 and CDR2 are MNHEY and SMNVEV (reference sequence). The CDR3 covers 15 residues. The CDR3 here is CASSIAGSRSYEQYF. The CDR3 coding sequence is TGTGCCAGCAGCATTGCCGGAAGTCGTAGCTACGAGCAGTACTTC.

The chain employs TRBV13 and TRBJ2-7; 7 bases are shared with TRBD2. The CDR3 is 16 residues long. Germline-derived CDR1 and CDR2 are PRHDT and FYEKMQ (reference sequence). The junction had 10 bases not matched to a gene; V was cut back by 5 bases and J by 0 bases. The CDR3, as DNA: TGTGCCAGCAGCCCGCGAGGGACTAAAAGCTCCTACGAGCAGTACTTC. Encoded protein: CASSPRGTKSSYEQYF.

This clonotype was counted a few times. The chain links TRBV9 to TRBJ2-3; D is uncertain. The CDR3 is 16 amino acids. Trimming pared 2 bases from V and 0 bases from J, leaving 13 bases between. Germline V gene sequence: CDR1 SGDLS, CDR2 YYNGEE. CDR3 region: CASSVRIDPSTDTQYF. In DNA form, the CDR3 reads TGTGCCAGCAGCGTCCGCATCGATCCTAGCACAGATACGCAGTATTTT.

The chain is built from TRBV5-1 and TRBJ2-1, with unresolved D. CDR1 SGHRS and CDR2 YFSETQ come from the germline V gene. Trimming took 0 bases from V and 7 from J, leaving 11 bases between them. This CDR3 region has 14 residues. CDR3 sequence: CASSLEGVKNEQFF. The CDR3, as DNA: TGCGCCAGCAGCTTGGAAGGCGTCAAAAATGAGCAGTTCTTC. The full variable domain, in which reference TRBV5-1 and TRBJ2-1 provide the parts outside the CDR3, is KAGVTQTPRYLIKTRGQQVTLSCSPISGHRSVSWYQQTPGQGLQFLFEYFSETQRNKGNFPGRFSGRQFSNSRSEMNVSTLELGDSALYLCASSLEGVKNEQFFGPGTRLTVL.

CDR3 sequence: CASSAGQGGNEQFF. The DNA of the CDR3 is TGTGCCAGCAGCGCAGGACAGGGAGGGAATGAGCAGTTCTTC. The rearrangement joins TRBV11-2 to TRBJ2-1; D might be TRBD1 (8 bases). V was cut by 5 bases and J by 7 bases, with 15 bases left in between. CDR3 size: 14 residues. CDR1 SGHAT and CDR2 FQNNGV come from the germline V gene.

This clonotype was seen at least ten times. This chain joins TRBV10-3 and TRBJ1-5, with D unclear. Trimming stripped 2 bases from V and 7 bases from J, with 6 bases between. The V gene's germline CDR1 is ENHRY and CDR2 SYGVKD. CDR3 length: 12 amino acids. For the CDR3, the DNA is TGTGCCATCAGTGAGCCTAACCAGCCCCAGCATTTT. It encodes CAISEPNQPQHF.

Ten or more counts support this clonotype. The chain is built from TRBV28 and TRBJ2-4; D unresolved. V lost 4 bases and J 6 bases, leaving 10 bases between the germline ends. The CDR3 extends over 13 amino acids. Germline CDR1 is MDHEN and CDR2 is SYDVKM. The DNA for the CDR3 is TGTGCCAGCAGTTCCTCCCGCGGAAACATTCAGTACTTC. Encoded protein: CASSSSRGNIQYF.

This clonotype was detected only a few times. This chain links TRBV7-2 with TRBJ1-1; D remains unclear. Looked up from germline, CDR1 is SGHTA and CDR2 is FQGNSA. The V gene lost 1 base and the J gene lost 6 bases, with 15 bases spanning the gap. This CDR3 contains 15 residues. DNA for the CDR3: TGTGCCAGCAGCTTAGTAGTTGTCTCACTCGCTGAAGCTTTCTTT. Encoded protein: CASSLVVVSLAEAFF. The whole variable domain, remainder taken from reference TRBV7-2 and TRBJ1-1, is GAGVSQSPSNKVTEKGKDVELRCDPISGHTALYWYRQSLGQGLEFLIYFQGNSAPDKSGLPSDRFSAERTGGSVSTLTIQRTQQEDSAVYLCASSLVVVSLAEAFFGQGTRLTVV.